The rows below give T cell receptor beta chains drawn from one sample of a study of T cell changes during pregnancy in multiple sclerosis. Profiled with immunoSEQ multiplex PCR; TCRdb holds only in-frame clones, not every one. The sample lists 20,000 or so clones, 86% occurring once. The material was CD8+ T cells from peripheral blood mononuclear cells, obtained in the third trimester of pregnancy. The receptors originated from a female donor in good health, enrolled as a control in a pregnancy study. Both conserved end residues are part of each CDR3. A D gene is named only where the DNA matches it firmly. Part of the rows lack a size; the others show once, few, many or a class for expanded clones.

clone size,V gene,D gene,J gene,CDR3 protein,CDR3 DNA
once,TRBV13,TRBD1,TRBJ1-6,CASSQAQGDEGSPLHF,TGTGCCAGCAGCCAGGCTCAGGGGGACGAGGGATCACCCCTCCACTTT
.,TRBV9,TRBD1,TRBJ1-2,CASSVGRTGPYGYTF,TGTGCCAGCAGCGTAGGTCGGACAGGGCCCTATGGCTACACCTTC
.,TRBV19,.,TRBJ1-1,CASSITVLRGIDTEAFF,TGTGCCAGTAGTATAACGGTTCTCCGCGGAATAGACACTGAAGCTTTCTTT
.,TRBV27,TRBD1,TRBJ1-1,CASSLRGLKAEAFF,TGTGCCAGCAGTTTGAGGGGGCTGAAGGCTGAAGCTTTCTTT
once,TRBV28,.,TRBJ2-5,CASSPSLQGGETQYF,TGTGCCAGCAGTCCTTCGCTACAGGGAGGGGAGACCCAGTACTTC
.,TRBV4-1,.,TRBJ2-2,CASSQRGSGELFF,TGCGCCAGCAGCCAAAGGGGCAGCGGGGAGCTGTTTTTT
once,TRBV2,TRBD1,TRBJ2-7,CASTPARGSSSYEQYF,TGTGCCAGCACCCCAGCCAGGGGGAGTAGCTCCTACGAGCAGTACTTC
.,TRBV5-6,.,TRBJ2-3,CASSVNTDTQYF,TGTGCCAGCAGCGTCAACACAGATACGCAGTATTTT
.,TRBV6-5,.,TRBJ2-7,CASSWRGPYEQYF,TGTGCCAGCTCGTGGCGAGGGCCCTACGAGCAGTACTTC
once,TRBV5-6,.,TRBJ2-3,CASSLEATSTDTQYF,TGTGCCAGCAGCTTGGAAGCTACTAGCACAGATACGCAGTATTTT
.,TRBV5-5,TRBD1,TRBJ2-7,CASSFHRGDEQYF,TGTGCCAGCAGCTTCCACAGGGGAGACGAGCAGTACTTC
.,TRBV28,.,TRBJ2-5,CASSLRDGGQETQYF,TGTGCCAGCAGTTTGAGGGACGGGGGCCAAGAGACCCAGTACTTC
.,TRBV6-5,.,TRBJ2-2,CATTDRYNTGELFF,TGTGCCACCACAGACAGATACAACACCGGGGAGCTGTTTTTT
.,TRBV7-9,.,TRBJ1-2,CASSAGQRGYGYTF,TGTGCCAGCAGCGCCGGACAGAGGGGGTATGGCTACACCTTC
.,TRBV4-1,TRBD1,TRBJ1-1,CASSSRDRGTEAFF,TGCGCCAGCAGCAGCCGGGACAGGGGCACTGAAGCTTTCTTT
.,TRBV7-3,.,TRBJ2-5,CASSLSGSMGETQYF,TGTGCCAGCAGCTTATCGGGGAGTATGGGAGAGACCCAGTACTTC
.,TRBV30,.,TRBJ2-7,CASLGDSYYEQYF,TGTGCCAGCCTGGGAGACTCCTACTACGAGCAGTACTTC
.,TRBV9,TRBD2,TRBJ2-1,CASSVSSGGADEQFF,TGTGCCAGCAGCGTAAGTAGCGGGGGGGCAGATGAGCAGTTCTTC
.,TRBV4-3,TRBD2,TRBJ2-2,CASSQDWGGSTGELFF,TGCGCCAGCAGCCAAGACTGGGGAGGGAGCACCGGGGAGCTGTTTTTT
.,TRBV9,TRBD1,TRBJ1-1,CASSGTDRVGTEAFF,TGTGCCAGCAGCGGCACAGACAGGGTGGGCACTGAAGCTTTCTTT
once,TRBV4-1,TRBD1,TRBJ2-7,CASSPRQGAIHEQYF,TGCGCCAGCAGCCCAAGACAGGGGGCTATCCACGAGCAGTACTTC
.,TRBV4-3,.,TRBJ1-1,CASSPPGGAAEAFF,TGCGCCAGCAGCCCTCCCGGGGGGGCGGCTGAAGCTTTCTTT
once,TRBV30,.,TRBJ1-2,CAWSPGVIGGGYTF,TGTGCCTGGAGTCCAGGGGTTATAGGTGGTGGCTACACCTTC
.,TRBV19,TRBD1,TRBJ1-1,CASSIDPETGLNTEAFF,TGTGCCAGTAGTATAGACCCGGAGACAGGGTTGAACACTGAAGCTTTCTTT
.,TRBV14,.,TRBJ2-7,CASSQDWVPSQGYKQYF,TGTGCCAGCAGCCAAGATTGGGTGCCGAGTCAGGGGTATAAGCAGTACTTC
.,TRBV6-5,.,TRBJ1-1,CASSYHPTGRAEAFF,TGTGCCAGCAGTTACCACCCCACCGGCAGGGCTGAAGCTTTCTTT
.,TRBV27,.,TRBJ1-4,CASSLSAGFNEKLFF,TGTGCCAGCAGTTTATCCGCAGGGTTTAATGAAAAACTGTTTTTT